This section outlines one T cell receptor (beta chain) sequence together with its context. This record belongs to a study of shared T cell receptors in the human thymus. Clones were sequenced by immunoSEQ multiplex PCR, and TCRdb holds only the in-frame ones, with some missing. In the table there are over 450,000 clones, around three quarters of which are singletons. In addition, the sample was reused for a study of human thymus T cells. This second study notes: There appeared to be biased usage of V and J genes in thymic and blood repertoires.

This TCR was recovered from a boy in the first two years of life with a congenital heart defect. The sequenced sample consisted of thymocytes.

The CDR3 sequence is CAISERDQDTPHIYEQYF. CDR3 sequence (DNA): TGTGCCATCAGTGAGCGCGACCAAGACACTCCCCACATCTACGAGCAGTACTTC. This sequence joins TRBV10-3 and TRBJ2-7; D unresolved. CDR3 length: 18 residues. Trimming pared 2 bases from V and 3 bases from J, leaving 23 bases between. Germline CDR1 and CDR2: ENHRY and SYGVKD.